This TCR beta chain was sequenced in a study of shared clonotypes between healthy human individuals (dated by TCRdb to about 2020). In terms of the full investigation: Three men and two women, aged 18 to 49 years, made up the cohort. For each donor, CD4 naive and CD4 memory were each run on three plates, CD8 naive on two plates, and CD8 memory on one plate. To estimate repertoire size and how much clonotypes are shared between individuals, the study performed deep sequencing of blood TCR repertoires from five healthy adults. Libraries were prepared and TCR repertoires were sequenced by different laboratories using diverse techniques, in order to increase sequencing depth and limit assay-specific biases. Leukapheresis yielded between about 0.94 and 9.5 billion PBMCs per donor.

The sample holds a few counts of this clone. Its antigen remains unidentified. No base quality values were provided; no much bigger clone lies one nucleotide off. TCR CDR3 regions were amplified from genomic DNA by multiplex PCR using the deep immunoSEQ assay. Genomic DNA extracted from each cell subset was distributed evenly over all wells of several immunoSEQ 96-well plates, and each plate served as one replicate. Each replicate PCR for sorted subsets received around 0.2 ug genomic DNA, equal to about 30,000 T cell genomes. The purified libraries were quantified using a Qubit 3.0 fluorometer, sized with a Bioanalyzer 2100, and then quantified again using the KAPA Library Quantification kit. Each immunoSEQ 96-well plate was sequenced on its own single-read 150-cycle Illumina NextSeq 550 flow cell. The study's own analysis went as follows. Because the immunoSEQ output included only junctional sequences and no quality scores, the filtering could not be the same as the filtering used for full-length reads. Sequences were annotated with PyIR, a Python wrapper for IgBLAST v1.9, using IMGT germline references to assign V/J genes and CDR3. Any read was removed if the V/J assignment was weak (E-value above 1e-6), the CDR3 was missing, or the read contained stop codons, out-of-frame junctions, or ambiguous translated residues. V3J clonotypes were defined by identical inferred V gene, J gene, and CDR3 amino acid sequence. The percentage overlap between two repertoires was calculated by dividing the number of shared unique clonotypes by the size of the smaller repertoire. Three approaches were used to assess repertoire richness: RTK rarefaction, the Chao1 estimator, and Recon v2.1 estimates of unobserved clonotypes. Generation probabilities for all TCRbeta clonotypes obtained by the gDNA method from a handful of donors were computed using OLGA. TCRdb mirrors the immuneACCESS table, restricted to in-frame sequences. Some clones are absent from its copies; in checked studies, under half trace to an unresolved V gene, and the reason for the others is unknown. That table gives V, J and clone size, and the DNA gave D and trimming. This sample gives about 2.4 million clones in total; around nine tenths of them show up just once. Together, the top ten hold 0.13% to 0.15% of the sample.

The CDR3 spans 15 residues, from the cysteine through the phenylalanine. CDR3 DNA only is kept here, 45 bases in frame from base 1. According to the germline V gene, CDR1 reads MDHEN and CDR2 reads SYDVKM. V is clipped by 6 bases and J by 7 bases, and the sequence between their germline boundaries is 16 bases long. Overall study results and their limits: Only blood was sampled, and tissue TCR repertoires likely differ from those in blood. Rarefaction of sorted-subset datasets indicated incomplete sequencing despite the large sequencing depth. Sharing across several donors was observed for around 4.8% of naive CD4, over 3% of naive CD8, 2% to 2.5% of memory CD4, and about 0.4% of memory CD8 clonotypes. Compared with non-shared clonotypes, the clonotypes found in all four sorted-subset donors had higher generation probabilities. The small number of donors limited the genetic and exposure-history diversity represented. Larger estimated clonotype richness was generally found for naive subsets than for memory subsets. Pairwise subsampling indicated that sequencing depth was expected to affect the degree of clonotype sharing among donors.

The donors were healthy, HIV-negative adults who had no recently reported acute infections or vaccinations. Every donor was a Caucasian adult residing in Nashville, Tennessee, USA. CD4+ T cells were enriched by magnetic negative selection, after which naive cells were positively selected on CD45RA and the negative fraction was taken as the memory subset. Blood was collected by leukapheresis, and PBMCs were isolated by Ficoll-Histopaque density gradient centrifugation and then cryopreserved in liquid nitrogen vapor phase. Analytical flow cytometry was used to check the purity and quantity of each magnetically sorted T cell population. Genomic DNA was isolated from every sorted fraction and measured by UV absorbance on a Nanodrop 2000c.

The sequence joins TRBV28 to TRBJ1-6; TRBD1 might be the D gene, on 6 matching bases. The receptor was derived from a man younger than 35 in good health. Sequencing used naive CD4+ T cells sorted from blood. Taken with the paper, the label for cell subset or site translates to: CD45RA+ positively selected. CDR3 loop: CASSTGTLGNSPLHF. At the DNA level, the sequence is TGTGCCAGCAGCACCGGGACACTCGGAAATTCACCCCTCCACTTT.